The following is a T cell receptor beta chain sequence with its context. The data stem from a study of control samples from healthy donors and cancer patients. J was trimmed by 4 bases and V by 4 bases; bases with no gene match: 13. The CDR3 loop spans 16 amino acids. CDR1 is SGHNT, CDR2 YYREEE, per germline (reference sequence). Using immunoSEQ multiplex PCR, the repertoire was profiled, and TCRdb retains in-frame clones only, with some absent. The table includes over 50,000 clones, approximately 95% detected once. V is TRBV5-4 and J is TRBJ1-2; TRBD1 matches at 7 bases. The sequence was collected from a woman aged 18-29 years in good health. Sequenced sample: blood. The CDR3: CASSAFPGTDLYGYTF. The CDR3 bases are TGTGCCAGCAGCGCGTTTCCCGGGACAGACCTCTATGGCTACACCTTC.